This T cell receptor beta chain appears in the sequencing data of a study of T cell responses to AZD1222 COVID-19 vaccine. V lost 1 base to trimming and J lost 10 bases, with 17 bases between them. The germline V gene encodes CDR1 LGHDT and CDR2 YNNKEL (reference sequence). This CDR3 has 15 residues. Generated by immunoSEQ multiplex PCR, the TCRdb table keeps only in-frame clones and is missing some. The table lists about 99,000 clones, 80% to 90% of them singletons. The sequencing used peripheral blood, collected on day 0 of AZD1222 vaccination. The receptor was derived from an adult in good health. The J gene is TRBJ2-1, the V gene TRBV3-1 (or the pseudogene TRBV3-2); weak D call: TRBD2 (6 bases). The CDR3 protein is CASSQGSGPTGEQFF. The CDR3 DNA reads as TGTGCCAGCAGCCAAGGTAGCGGTCCTACTGGGGAGCAGTTCTTC.